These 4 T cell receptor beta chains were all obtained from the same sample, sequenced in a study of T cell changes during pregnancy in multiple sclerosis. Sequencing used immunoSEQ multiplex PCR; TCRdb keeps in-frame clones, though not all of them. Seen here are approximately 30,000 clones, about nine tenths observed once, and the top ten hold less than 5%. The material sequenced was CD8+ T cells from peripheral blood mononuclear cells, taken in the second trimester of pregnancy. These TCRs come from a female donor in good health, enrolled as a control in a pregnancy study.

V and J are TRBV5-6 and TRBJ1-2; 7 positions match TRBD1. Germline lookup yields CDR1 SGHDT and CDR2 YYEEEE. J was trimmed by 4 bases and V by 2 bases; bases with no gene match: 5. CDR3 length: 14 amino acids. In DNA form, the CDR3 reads TGTGCCAGCAGCTTAGACAGGGCGGCCTATGGCTACACCTTC. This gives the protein CASSLDRAAYGYTF.

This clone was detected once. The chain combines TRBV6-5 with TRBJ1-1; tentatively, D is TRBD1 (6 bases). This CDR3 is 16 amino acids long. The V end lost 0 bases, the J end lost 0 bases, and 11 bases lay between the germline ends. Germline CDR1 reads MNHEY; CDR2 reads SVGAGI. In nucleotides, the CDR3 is TGTGCCAGCAGTTACTCGAGGGACACCTTGAACACTGAAGCTTTCTTT. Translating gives CASSYSRDTLNTEAFF.

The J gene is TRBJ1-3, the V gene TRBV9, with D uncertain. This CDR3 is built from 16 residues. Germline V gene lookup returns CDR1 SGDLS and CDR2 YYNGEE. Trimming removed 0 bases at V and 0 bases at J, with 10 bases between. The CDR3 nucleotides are TGTGCCAGCAGCGTAGCTTTGGCTCTCTCTGGAAACACCATATATTTT. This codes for CASSVALALSGNTIYF.

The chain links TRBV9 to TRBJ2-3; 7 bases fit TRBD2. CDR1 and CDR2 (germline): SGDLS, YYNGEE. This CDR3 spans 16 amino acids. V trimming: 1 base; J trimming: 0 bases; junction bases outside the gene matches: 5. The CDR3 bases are TGTGCCAGCAGCGTACTTGGGGGGGTGAGCACAGATACGCAGTATTTT. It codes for CASSVLGGVSTDTQYF. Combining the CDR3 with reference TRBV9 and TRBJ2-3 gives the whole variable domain DSGVTQTPKHLITATGQRVTLRCSPRSGDLSVYWYQQSLDQGLQFLIQYYNGEERAKGNILERFSAQQFPDLHSELNLSSLELGDSALYFCASSVLGGVSTDTQYFGPGTRLTVL.